These T cell receptor beta chains were read from a single sample in a study of cytomegalovirus exposure and HLA in healthy donors. Profiled with immunoSEQ multiplex PCR; TCRdb holds only in-frame clones, not every one. Of 150,000 or so clones listed, around 79% are singletons. Specimen: PBMCs. All receptors derive from a man aged 30-40 years in good health and CMV-seropositive. Each CDR3 is given with its conserved first and last residue. Fields, in order: CDR3 DNA, CDR3 protein, D gene, V gene, clone size, J gene. A D gene is named only where the DNA matches it firmly. Expanded clones get a size class; other rows say once, few or many, or leave the size out.

TGTGCTAGTGGTTTGGTAAGGTCGGGGGGCAATCAGCCCCAGCATTTT	CASGLVRSGGNQPQHF	NA	TRBV12-5	NA	TRBJ1-5
TGTGCCAGCAGCGTAGGAGGCACTGAAGCTTTCTTT	CASSVGGTEAFF	NA	TRBV9	NA	TRBJ1-1
TGCGCCAGCAGCTTGACAGGTTGGGGGGATCAGCCCCAGCATTTT	CASSLTGWGDQPQHF	NA	TRBV5-1	few	TRBJ1-5
TGCGCCAGCAGCTCCAGGACAGGGACCACCGGGGAGCTGTTTTTT	CASSSRTGTTGELFF	TRBD1	TRBV5-1	NA	TRBJ2-2
TGTGCCAGCAGCCCCGGAGGGTCCCTACACTTCTCCTACAATGAGCAGTTCTTC	CASSPGGSLHFSYNEQFF	NA	TRBV7-8	NA	TRBJ2-1
TGTGCCAGCAGCCAAAATCAGGGAAGCAATCAGCCCCAGCATTTT	CASSQNQGSNQPQHF	NA	TRBV4-2	few	TRBJ1-5
TGTGCCAGCAGCTCCGGACAGCGAAATTCACCCCTCCACTTT	CASSSGQRNSPLHF	NA	TRBV13	NA	TRBJ1-6
TGTGCCAGCAGCCCAAGACAGGGGGTTTTGGGAGATACGCAGTATTTT	CASSPRQGVLGDTQYF	TRBD1	TRBV9	NA	TRBJ2-3
TGTGCCAGCAGCTCGGGGGGGATGGAGCAGTTCTTC	CASSSGGMEQFF	TRBD2	TRBV7-2	NA	TRBJ2-1
TGTGCCAGCAGTTTATGGCGGGGCACTGAAGCTTTCTTT	CASSLWRGTEAFF	NA	TRBV28	NA	TRBJ1-1
TGTGCCAGCAGTTACCAATCCCCCGGGACAGGGAGCGAGCAGTACTTC	CASSYQSPGTGSEQYF	TRBD1	TRBV6-5	NA	TRBJ2-7